The text below deals with one TCR beta chain. What it recognizes is unknown. The data derive from a study of T cell responses to AZD1222 COVID-19 vaccine. Study-wide findings and caveats: White British people made up most donors, females outnumbered males, and clonal diversity was possibly underestimated.

CDR1 MNHEY and CDR2 SVGEGT come from the germline V gene. Trimming took off 2 bases at V and 2 bases at J, with 10 bases between the two ends. The CDR3 is made up of 14 amino acids. Sequencing was performed with immunoSEQ multiplex PCR; in TCRdb, only in-frame clones are kept and a portion is missing. The sample carries 130,000 or so clones, roughly nine tenths recorded once. The gene calls are TRBV6-2 or TRBV6-3 and TRBJ2-7; D may correspond to TRBD1 or TRBD2 (5 bases each). The sequences come from peripheral blood, collected on day 0 of AZD1222 vaccination. The receptor comes from an adult in good health. CDR3 DNA sequence: TGTGCCAGCAGTTACGACAGCGGCGCCTACGAGCAGTACTTC. Residues: CASSYDSGAYEQYF.